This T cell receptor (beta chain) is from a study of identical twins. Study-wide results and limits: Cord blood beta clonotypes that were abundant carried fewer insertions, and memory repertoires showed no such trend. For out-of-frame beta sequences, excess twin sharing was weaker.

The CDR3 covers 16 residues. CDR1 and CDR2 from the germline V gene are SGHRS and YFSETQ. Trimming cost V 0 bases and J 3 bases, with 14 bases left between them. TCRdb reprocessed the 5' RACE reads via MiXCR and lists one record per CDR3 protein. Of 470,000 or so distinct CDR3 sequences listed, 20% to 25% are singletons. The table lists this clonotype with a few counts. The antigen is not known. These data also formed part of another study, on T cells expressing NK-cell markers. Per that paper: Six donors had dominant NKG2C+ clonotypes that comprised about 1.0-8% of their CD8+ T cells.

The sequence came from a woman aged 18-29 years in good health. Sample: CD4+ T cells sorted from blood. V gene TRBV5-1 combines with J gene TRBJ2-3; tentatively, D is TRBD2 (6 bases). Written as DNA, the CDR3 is TGCGCCAGCAGCTTGGGTATAGCGGTGGGTACAGATACGCAGTATTTT. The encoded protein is CASSLGIAVGTDTQYF.